This T cell receptor beta chain was recorded in a study of blood T cell repertoires in COVID-19. Study background: In each case, the material was cDNA or gDNA derived from T cells, B-cell-depleted T cells, or PBMCs.

Per the germline V gene, CDR1 is GTSNPN and CDR2 is SVGIG (reference sequence). The V gene lost 1 base and the J gene lost 2 bases, with 9 bases spanning the gap. The CDR3 spans 14 residues. Comment on this clone: The same CDR3 arises from other DNA sequences in this sample as well.

This table comes from immunoSEQ multiplex PCR, and its TCRdb copy is limited to in-frame clones, with some not included. The sample consists of a few hundred thousand clones, approximately 89% of them appearing once. What was sequenced was PBMCs or T cells enriched from blood (not recorded which). V usage is TRBV30 and J usage is TRBJ1-5; D remains ambiguous. This sequence originates from a woman aged 45-60 years who had been exposed to COVID-19. Here the CDR3 DNA reads TGTGCCTGGAGTGGGACTGGGGGCAATCAGCCCCAGCATTTT. It translates to CAWSGTGGNQPQHF.